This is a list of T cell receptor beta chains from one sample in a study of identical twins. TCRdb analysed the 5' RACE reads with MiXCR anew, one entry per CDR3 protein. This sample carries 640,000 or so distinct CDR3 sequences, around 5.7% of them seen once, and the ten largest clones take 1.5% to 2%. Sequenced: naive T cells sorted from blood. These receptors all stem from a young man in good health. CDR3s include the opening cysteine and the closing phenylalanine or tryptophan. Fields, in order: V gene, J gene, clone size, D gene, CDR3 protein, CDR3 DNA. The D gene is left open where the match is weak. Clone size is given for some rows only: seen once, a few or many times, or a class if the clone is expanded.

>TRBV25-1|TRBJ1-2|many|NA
CASSASRTTSGYTF
TGTGCCAGCAGTGCGTCAAGGACGACGAGTGGCTACACCTTC
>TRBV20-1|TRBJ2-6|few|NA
CSAIFLGSGANVLTF
TGCAGTGCTATCTTCCTGGGGTCTGGGGCCAACGTCCTGACTTTC
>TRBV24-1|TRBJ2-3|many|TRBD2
CATSDISSGRIDTQYF
TGTGCCACCAGTGATATATCTAGCGGGAGGATAGATACGCAGTATTTT
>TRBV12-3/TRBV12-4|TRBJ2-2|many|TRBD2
CASRVAGRAGELFF
TGTGCCAGCAGAGTAGCGGGACGAGCCGGGGAGCTGTTTTTT
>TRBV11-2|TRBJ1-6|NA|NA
CASSLPFRAKGYNSPLHF
TGTGCCAGCAGCCTCCCCTTCAGGGCGAAAGGGTATAATTCACCCCTCCACTTT
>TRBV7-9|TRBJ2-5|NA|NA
CASSPKWSGERAETQYF
TGTGCCAGCAGCCCCAAGTGGTCGGGGGAGCGGGCAGAGACCCAGTACTTC
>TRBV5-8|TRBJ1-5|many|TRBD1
CASSLEGQGGQPQHF
TGTGCCAGCAGCTTGGAGGGACAGGGCGGTCAGCCCCAGCATTTT
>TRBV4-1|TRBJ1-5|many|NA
CASSLPGSPQHF
TGCGCCAGCAGCCTCCCGGGTTCGCCCCAGCATTTT
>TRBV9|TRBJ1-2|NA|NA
CASSVGQGKNGYTF
TGTGCCAGCAGCGTAGGTCAGGGGAAAAATGGCTACACCTTC
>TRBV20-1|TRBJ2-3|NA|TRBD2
CSASGLAGGTGDTQYF
TGCAGTGCTAGTGGACTAGCGGGAGGGACCGGGGATACGCAGTATTTT
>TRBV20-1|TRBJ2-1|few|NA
CSARFRTVGEQFF
TGCAGTGCTAGATTCCGGACGGTCGGTGAGCAGTTCTTC
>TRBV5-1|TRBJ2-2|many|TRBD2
CASSLAWSGKNTGELFF
TGCGCCAGCAGCTTGGCCTGGAGCGGGAAGAACACCGGGGAGCTGTTTTTT
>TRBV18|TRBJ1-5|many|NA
CASSPLSNQPQHF
TGTGCCAGCTCACCACTTAGCAATCAGCCCCAGCATTTT
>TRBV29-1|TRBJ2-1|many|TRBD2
CSVVEREGSNEQFF
TGCAGCGTTGTTGAACGGGAGGGCTCCAATGAGCAGTTCTTC
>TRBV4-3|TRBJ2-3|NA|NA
CASSQAGTRTDTQYF
TGCGCCAGCAGCCAAGCGGGGACCCGGACAGATACGCAGTATTTT
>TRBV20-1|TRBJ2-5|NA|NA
CSARDLYRDETQYF
TGCAGTGCTAGAGATCTTTACAGGGATGAGACCCAGTACTTC
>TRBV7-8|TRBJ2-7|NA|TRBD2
CASSSAMRQGGLAGTYEQYF
TGTGCCAGCAGCTCAGCGATGCGACAGGGTGGACTAGCGGGAACCTACGAGCAGTACTTC
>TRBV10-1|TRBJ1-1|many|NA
CASSESGGTEAFF
TGCGCCAGCAGTGAGTCGGGGGGGACTGAAGCTTTCTTT
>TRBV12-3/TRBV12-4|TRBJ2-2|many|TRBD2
CASTIAGASGSPGELFF
TGTGCCAGCACCATTGCTGGGGCTAGCGGGAGTCCCGGGGAGCTGTTTTTT
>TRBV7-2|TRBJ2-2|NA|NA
CASSLEFRPLAGELFF
TGTGCCAGCAGCTTAGAATTCCGACCCCTGGCCGGGGAGCTGTTTTTT
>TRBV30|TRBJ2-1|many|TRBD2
CAWSVAGGWNEQFF
TGTGCCTGGAGTGTAGCGGGAGGGTGGAATGAGCAGTTCTTC
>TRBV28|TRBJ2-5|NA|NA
CASSFARGGETQYF
TGTGCCAGCAGTTTTGCCAGGGGAGGGGAGACCCAGTACTTC
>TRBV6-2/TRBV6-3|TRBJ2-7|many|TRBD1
CASSPGTAFAYEQYF
TGTGCCAGCAGCCCCGGGACAGCTTTTGCCTACGAGCAGTACTTC
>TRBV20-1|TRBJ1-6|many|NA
CSARIVIGSPLHF
TGCAGTGCTAGAATTGTTATTGGTTCACCCCTCCACTTT
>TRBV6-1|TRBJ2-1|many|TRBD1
CASTEAGGISYNEQFF
TGTGCCAGCACTGAAGCAGGGGGCATCTCCTACAATGAGCAGTTCTTC
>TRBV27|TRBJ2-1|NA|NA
CASAQGSSYNEQFF
TGTGCCAGCGCGCAGGGGAGCTCCTACAATGAGCAGTTCTTC
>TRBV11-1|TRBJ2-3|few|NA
CASSLPLSSTDTQYF
TGTGCCAGCAGCCTTCCACTGTCTAGCACAGATACGCAGTATTTT
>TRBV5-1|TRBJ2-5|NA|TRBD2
CASSFSGRVQETQYF
TGCGCCAGCAGTTTCAGCGGGAGGGTCCAAGAGACCCAGTACTTC
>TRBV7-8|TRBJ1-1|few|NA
CASSLARVGTEAFF
TGTGCCAGCAGCTTAGCGCGGGTCGGGACTGAAGCTTTCTTT
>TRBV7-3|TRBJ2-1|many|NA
CASSSPHGGQFF
TGTGCCAGCAGTTCCCCCCATGGAGGGCAGTTCTTC
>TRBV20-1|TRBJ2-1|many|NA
CSARVGPGVLNEQFF
TGCAGTGCTAGAGTGGGCCCGGGAGTCCTGAATGAGCAGTTCTTC
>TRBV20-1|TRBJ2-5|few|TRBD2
CSAPSRLAGAGRETQYF
TGCAGTGCTCCCTCCCGACTAGCGGGAGCGGGCCGAGAGACCCAGTACTTC
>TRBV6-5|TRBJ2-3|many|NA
CASSTDSTDTQYF
TGTGCCAGCAGTACCGACAGCACAGATACGCAGTATTTT
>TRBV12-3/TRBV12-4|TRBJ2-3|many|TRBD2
CASKVSLAGGPDTQYF
TGTGCCAGCAAAGTTTCCTTAGCGGGAGGTCCAGATACGCAGTATTTT
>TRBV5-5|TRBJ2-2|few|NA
CASSLSAPETGELFF
TGTGCCAGCAGCTTGTCGGCGCCGGAGACCGGGGAGCTGTTTTTT
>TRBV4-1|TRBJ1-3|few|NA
CASSQVAGNTIYF
TGCGCCAGCAGCCAAGTCGCGGGAAACACCATATATTTT
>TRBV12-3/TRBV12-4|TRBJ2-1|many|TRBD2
CASSLYAGAKFF
TGTGCCAGCAGTTTATACGCGGGAGCGAAATTCTTC
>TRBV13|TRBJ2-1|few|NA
CASSLESFSSYNEQFF
TGTGCCAGCAGCTTAGAGAGCTTTAGCTCCTACAATGAGCAGTTCTTC
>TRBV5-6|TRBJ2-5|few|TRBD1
CASSYGQGSETQYF
TGTGCCAGCAGCTATGGACAGGGCAGCGAGACCCAGTACTTC
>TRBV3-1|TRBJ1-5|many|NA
CASSQTGSNQPQHF
TGTGCCAGCAGCCAGACAGGATCAAATCAGCCCCAGCATTTT
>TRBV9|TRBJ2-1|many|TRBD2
CASSETSGSFHEQFF
TGTGCCAGCAGCGAAACTAGCGGGAGTTTTCATGAGCAGTTCTTC
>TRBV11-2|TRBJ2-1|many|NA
CASSLDLANGEQFF
TGTGCCAGCAGCTTAGATCTTGCTAATGGTGAGCAGTTCTTC
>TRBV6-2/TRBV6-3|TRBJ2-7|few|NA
CASSSQGDEQYF
TGTGCCAGCAGTTCACAGGGAGACGAGCAGTACTTC
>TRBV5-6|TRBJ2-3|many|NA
CASSLFPGIADTQYF
TGTGCCAGCAGCTTGTTTCCGGGGATCGCAGATACGCAGTATTTT
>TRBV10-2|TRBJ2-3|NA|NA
CASMGGTDTQYF
TGCGCCAGCATGGGTGGCACAGATACGCAGTATTTT
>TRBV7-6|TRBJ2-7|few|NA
CASSLSPGSSYEQYF
TGTGCCAGCAGCTTATCGCCAGGTAGCTCCTACGAGCAGTACTTC
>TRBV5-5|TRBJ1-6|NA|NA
CASSLDQGSSPLHF
TGTGCCAGCAGCTTGGACCAGGGAAGTTCACCCCTCCACTTT
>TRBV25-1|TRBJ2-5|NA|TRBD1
CASSKGQGVETQYF
TGTGCCAGCAGTAAGGGACAGGGGGTAGAGACCCAGTACTTC
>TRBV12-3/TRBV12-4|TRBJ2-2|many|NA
CASSQTPRELFF
TGTGCCAGCAGCCAAACCCCCCGGGAGCTGTTTTTT
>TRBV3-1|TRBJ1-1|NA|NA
CASSQVAGAGTEAFF
TGTGCCAGCAGCCAAGTGGCGGGCGCGGGCACTGAAGCTTTCTTT
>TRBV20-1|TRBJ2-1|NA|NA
CSARADSSSYNEQFF
TGCAGTGCTAGAGCGGACTCTAGCTCCTACAATGAGCAGTTCTTC
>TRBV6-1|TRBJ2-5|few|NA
CASNNGFPETQYF
TGTGCCAGCAACAACGGGTTCCCAGAGACCCAGTACTTC
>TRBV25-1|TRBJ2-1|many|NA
CASSQRAVSISYNEQFF
TGTGCCAGCAGCCAAAGGGCGGTCTCGATCTCCTACAATGAGCAGTTCTTC
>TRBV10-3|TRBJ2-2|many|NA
CAISDPSGANTGELFF
TGTGCCATCAGTGATCCGAGCGGAGCGAACACCGGGGAGCTGTTTTTT
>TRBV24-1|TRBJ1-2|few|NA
CATSDFTRNYGYTF
TGTGCCACCAGTGATTTTACCCGGAACTATGGCTACACCTTC
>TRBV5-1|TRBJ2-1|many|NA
CASSLRTEQFF
TGCGCCAGCAGCTTGAGGACTGAGCAGTTCTTC
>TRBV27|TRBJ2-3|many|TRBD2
CASGPLAGGDTQYF
TGTGCCAGCGGGCCCTTAGCGGGTGGGGATACGCAGTATTTT
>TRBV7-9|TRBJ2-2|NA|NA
CASNLLGTGELFF
TGTGCCAGCAACTTACTGGGGACCGGGGAGCTGTTTTTT
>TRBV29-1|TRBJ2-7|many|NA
CSASDSSYEQYF
TGCAGCGCTTCGGACAGTTCCTACGAGCAGTACTTC
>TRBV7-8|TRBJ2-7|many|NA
CASRGARIRDYEQYF
TGTGCCAGCAGGGGGGCGAGAATCCGAGACTACGAGCAGTACTTC